The sequence of this TCR beta chain was determined in a study of blood T cell repertoires in COVID-19. The assay was immunoSEQ multiplex PCR, and TCRdb's table has in-frame clones only and misses some. The sample records approximately 89,000 clones, more than 80% being singletons. Trimming pared 0 bases from V and 1 base from J, leaving 9 bases between. CDR1 MDHEN and CDR2 SYDVKM come from the germline V gene. This CDR3 spans 15 amino acids. The TCR sequence derives from a human donor in a cohort sampled during active COVID-19. The rearrangement links TRBV28 to TRBJ1-1; D remains unclear. Material: peripheral blood. This chain's CDR3 is CASSLWRRRNTEAFF. CDR3 DNA: TGTGCCAGCAGTTTATGGCGACGGAGGAACACTGAAGCTTTCTTT.